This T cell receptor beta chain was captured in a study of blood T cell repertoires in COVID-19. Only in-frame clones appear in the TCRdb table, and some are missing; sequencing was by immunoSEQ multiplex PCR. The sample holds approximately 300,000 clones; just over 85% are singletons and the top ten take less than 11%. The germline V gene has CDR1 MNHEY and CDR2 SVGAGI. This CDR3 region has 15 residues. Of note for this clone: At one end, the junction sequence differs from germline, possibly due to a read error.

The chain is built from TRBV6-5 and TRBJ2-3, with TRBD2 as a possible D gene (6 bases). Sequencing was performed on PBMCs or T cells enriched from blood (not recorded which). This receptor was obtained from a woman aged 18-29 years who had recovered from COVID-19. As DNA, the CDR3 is TGTGCCAGCAGTTACTCGAGGGAGGAACCCGTACTTCGTATTTTT. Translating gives CASSYSREEPVLRIF.